The 5 T cell receptor beta chains presented below share a single source sample, sequenced in a study of T cell responses to AZD1222 COVID-19 vaccine. Libraries were prepared by immunoSEQ multiplex PCR; TCRdb keeps only in-frame clonotypes and omits some of them. The sample has approximately 130,000 clones, roughly 93% seen once. The sample consisted of peripheral blood, taken on day 0 of AZD1222 vaccination. All receptors come from an adult in good health.

V usage is TRBV6-1 and J usage is TRBJ1-1; D not certain. The length of the CDR3 is 15 residues. The V gene lost 2 bases and the J gene lost 4 bases, with 14 bases spanning the gap. Germline V gene sequence: CDR1 MNHNS, CDR2 SASEGT. In DNA, the CDR3 is TGTGCCAGCAGTGAATTGGTAGGGATCGGCACTGAAGCTTTCTTT. Translated, it gives CASSELVGIGTEAFF.

V is TRBV4-3 and J is TRBJ1-6; D remains unclear. CDR1 LGHNA and CDR2 YSLEER come from the germline V gene. This CDR3 is built from 16 residues. Trimming removed 0 bases from V and 0 bases from J, with 6 bases in between. The CDR3 nucleotides are TGCGCCAGCAGCCAAGAGGCAGACTCCTATAATTCACCCCTCCACTTT. Translating it yields CASSQEADSYNSPLHF.

This chain connects TRBV27 to TRBJ2-2, with a tentative D call TRBD2 (6 bases). Germline assignment: CDR1 MNHEY and CDR2 SMNVEV (reference sequence). The germline V and J ends were trimmed by 9 bases and 0 bases, with 14 bases remaining between them. This CDR3 is 15 amino acids long. CDR3 region: CARRPGRSNTGELFF. The CDR3 DNA is TGTGCCAGGAGACCAGGGAGGTCGAACACCGGGGAGCTGTTTTTT.

This clone has only a few counts. The rearrangement joins TRBV6-2 or TRBV6-3 to TRBJ1-2; tentative D call: TRBD1 (6 bases). The germline V and J ends were trimmed by 2 bases and 0 bases, with 10 bases remaining between them. Germline V gene sequence: CDR1 MNHEY, CDR2 SVGEGT. The CDR3 length is 15 residues. For the CDR3, the DNA is TGTGCCAGCAGTTACCGGACAGATTCTAACTATGGCTACACCTTC. Protein sequence: CASSYRTDSNYGYTF.

The rearrangement links TRBV7-9 to TRBJ1-5; no reliable D call. V lost 1 base and J 7 bases, leaving 5 bases between the germline ends. CDR1 is SEHNR, CDR2 FQNEAQ, per germline (reference sequence). The CDR3 loop spans 12 amino acids. The DNA for the CDR3 is TGTGCCAGCAGCTTAGACTACCAGCCCCAGCATTTT. The encoded protein is CASSLDYQPQHF.